This entry is about one T cell receptor beta chain. Assay used: immunoSEQ multiplex PCR; TCRdb lists only in-frame clones, some missing. Here the sample spans roughly 71,000 clones, approximately 87% being singletons. The source of the sample is a study of blood T cell repertoires in COVID-19. Germline V CDR1 and CDR2: KGHSH, LQKENI. CDR3 size: 13 residues. Trimming shortened V by 3 bases and J by 3 bases, and 8 bases separated the two germline ends. The receptor comes from a woman at least 80 years old with acute or convalescent COVID-19. The rearrangement uses TRBV18 and TRBJ2-5; possible D gene TRBD1, 5 bases. Sequences were obtained from peripheral blood. The CDR3: CASSPATEETQYF. CDR3 nucleotide sequence: TGTGCCAGCTCACCGGCGACAGAAGAGACCCAGTACTTC.